The T cell receptor beta chain under discussion was sequenced for a study of T cell repertoires in cytomegalovirus infection. Overall study: Indicated by public TCR beta signatures were CMV infection and matching HLA type.

TCRdb recomputed calls from the reads with MiXCR, one row per CDR3 protein. The sample lists 200,000 or so distinct CDR3 sequences, roughly 28% occurring once. This clonotype was recorded a few times. Trimming left V 0 bases short and J 4 bases short, with 10 bases between. The CDR3 spans 15 residues. Germline V gives CDR1 SGHTA, CDR2 FQGTGA. The sample consisted of PBMCs. This chain uses TRBV7-3 with TRBJ2-1; perhaps D is TRBD1 or TRBD2 (6 bases each). The source of this sequence is a human donor in good health (CMV status not recorded). Some clones in this sample may be carry-over from other donors' samples. The CDR3 here is CASSLTGAGYNEQFF. The DNA for the CDR3 is TGTGCCAGCAGCTTAACGGGGGCGGGGTACAATGAGCAGTTCTTC.